A selection of T cell receptor beta chains follows, all from one sample in a study of blood T cell repertoires in COVID-19. Generated by immunoSEQ multiplex PCR, the TCRdb table keeps only in-frame clones and is missing some. The data show around 250,000 clones, around 87% seen once. The sequencing input was PBMCs or T cells enriched from blood (not recorded which). Receptor source: a woman between 50 and 59 years old who had recovered from COVID-19. Both conserved end residues are part of each CDR3. D genes are given only for firm matches. Clone size, where shown, is once, few, many, or a class for clones that have expanded.

d_gene: TRBD2
abundance: once
len: 15
v_gene: TRBV6-5
j_gene: TRBJ2-1
CDR3nt: TGTGCCAGCAGTTACAATAGCGGGAGTTACAATGAGCAGTTCTTC
CDR3aa: CASSYNSGSYNEQFF

d_gene: TRBD2
abundance: .
len: 16
v_gene: TRBV27
j_gene: TRBJ2-3
CDR3nt: TGTGCCAGCAGTTTGGGGACTAGCGGGACGACAGATACGCAGTATTTT
CDR3aa: CASSLGTSGTTDTQYF

d_gene: TRBD1
abundance: .
len: 13
v_gene: TRBV28
j_gene: TRBJ1-1
CDR3nt: TGTGCCAGCAAAAGCGGTAGGGGGCCCATAGCTTTCTTT
CDR3aa: CASKSGRGPIAFF

d_gene: TRBD1
abundance: .
len: 16
v_gene: TRBV28
j_gene: TRBJ1-6
CDR3nt: TGTGCCAGCAGTTTCCCGCCGGGACAGGGTTTTGGGGCCCTCCACTTT
CDR3aa: CASSFPPGQGFGALHF

d_gene: TRBD1
abundance: .
len: 13
v_gene: TRBV29-1
j_gene: TRBJ1-3
CDR3nt: TGCAGCGTGTTGGGACAGGGGGGAAACACCATATATTTT
CDR3aa: CSVLGQGGNTIYF

d_gene: TRBD2
abundance: .
len: 15
v_gene: TRBV2
j_gene: TRBJ2-5
CDR3nt: TGTGCCAGCACCCGGGAGGGGGGGAGGCAAGAGACCCAGTACTTC
CDR3aa: CASTREGGRQETQYF

d_gene: .
abundance: .
len: 15
v_gene: TRBV18
j_gene: TRBJ2-7
CDR3nt: TGTGCCAGCTCACCGGGGCAGGGGCAAACCTACGAGCAGTACTTC
CDR3aa: CASSPGQGQTYEQYF

d_gene: .
abundance: .
len: 15
v_gene: TRBV11-3
j_gene: TRBJ2-1
CDR3nt: TGTGCCAGCAGCTCTCAGGGAGGCTCCTACAATGAGCAGTTCTTC
CDR3aa: CASSSQGGSYNEQFF

d_gene: .
abundance: .
len: 15
v_gene: TRBV5-1
j_gene: TRBJ2-7
CDR3nt: TGCGCCAGCAGTTGGGCGCGAGGGCCATCCTACGAGCAGTACTTC
CDR3aa: CASSWARGPSYEQYF

d_gene: TRBD1
abundance: .
len: 16
v_gene: TRBV10-3
j_gene: TRBJ2-2
CDR3nt: TGTGCCATCAGTGAGGTTCAGGGGGCGAACACCGGGGAGCTGTTTTTT
CDR3aa: CAISEVQGANTGELFF

d_gene: TRBD2
abundance: .
len: 16
v_gene: TRBV25-1
j_gene: TRBJ2-5
CDR3nt: TGTGCCAGCAGGTGGTCGGGCGGGGGGGGTCAAGAGACCCAGTACTTC
CDR3aa: CASRWSGGGGQETQYF

d_gene: TRBD1
abundance: .
len: 12
v_gene: TRBV7-9
j_gene: TRBJ2-1
CDR3nt: TGTGCCAGCAGGGACAGGGTCAATGAGCAGTTCTTC
CDR3aa: CASRDRVNEQFF

d_gene: .
abundance: once
len: 14
v_gene: TRBV5-1
j_gene: TRBJ1-5
CDR3nt: TGCGCCAGCAGCTTGGCCGGTAGCAATCAGCCCCAGCATTTT
CDR3aa: CASSLAGSNQPQHF

d_gene: .
abundance: .
len: 15
v_gene: TRBV19
j_gene: TRBJ2-1
CDR3nt: TGTGCCAGTAGCCCCAGGAGGGACTCCCTCAATGAGCAGTTCTTC
CDR3aa: CASSPRRDSLNEQFF

d_gene: TRBD2
abundance: .
len: 15
v_gene: TRBV6-5
j_gene: TRBJ2-1
CDR3nt: TGTGCCAGCAGTCCTCGCGGGGGTACCTACAATGAGCAGTTCTTC
CDR3aa: CASSPRGGTYNEQFF

d_gene: .
abundance: .
len: 17
v_gene: TRBV18
j_gene: TRBJ1-1
CDR3nt: TGTGCCAGCTCCGAACTAATGGAACAGGATGGGGACACTGAAGCTTTCTTT
CDR3aa: CASSELMEQDGDTEAFF

d_gene: .
abundance: .
len: 14
v_gene: TRBV3-1/TRBV3-2
j_gene: TRBJ2-7
CDR3nt: TGTGCCAGCAGCCTCGGGACTCTCGCCTACGAGCAGTACTTC
CDR3aa: CASSLGTLAYEQYF

d_gene: .
abundance: few
len: 12
v_gene: TRBV12-5
j_gene: TRBJ2-5
CDR3nt: TGTGCTAGTGGTACTAGCCTATCGGCCCAGTACTTC
CDR3aa: CASGTSLSAQYF

d_gene: TRBD1
abundance: .
len: 15
v_gene: TRBV4-1
j_gene: TRBJ2-3
CDR3nt: TGCGCCAGCAGCCAGATACAGGGGGCTGGAGATACGCAGTATTTT
CDR3aa: CASSQIQGAGDTQYF

d_gene: TRBD1
abundance: .
len: 15
v_gene: TRBV6-5
j_gene: TRBJ2-7
CDR3nt: TGTGCCAGCAGAATCCAGAGGACAGGGTGGCACGAGCAGTACTTC
CDR3aa: CASRIQRTGWHEQYF

d_gene: .
abundance: .
len: 12
v_gene: TRBV6-5
j_gene: TRBJ2-7
CDR3nt: TGTGCCAGCAGAGGACAGTTCTACGAGCAGTACTTC
CDR3aa: CASRGQFYEQYF

d_gene: TRBD2
abundance: .
len: 15
v_gene: TRBV3-1/TRBV3-2
j_gene: TRBJ2-7
CDR3nt: TGTGCCAGCAGCCCCTCGGGGGGGAGGGCCTACGAGCAGTACTTC
CDR3aa: CASSPSGGRAYEQYF

d_gene: .
abundance: .
len: 15
v_gene: TRBV5-1
j_gene: TRBJ2-7
CDR3nt: TGCGCCAGCAGCTTGGCCGGAGACTACGCGTACGAGCAGTACTTC
CDR3aa: CASSLAGDYAYEQYF

d_gene: .
abundance: few
len: 14
v_gene: TRBV29-1
j_gene: TRBJ2-7
CDR3nt: TGCAGCGTTGAATTGGAGGGCGGGGACTACGAGCAGTACTTC
CDR3aa: CSVELEGGDYEQYF

d_gene: .
abundance: .
len: 14
v_gene: TRBV4-1
j_gene: TRBJ1-5
CDR3nt: TGCGCCAGCAGCCCAGAACTAAGCAATCAGCCCCAGCATTTT
CDR3aa: CASSPELSNQPQHF

d_gene: .
abundance: .
len: 14
v_gene: TRBV7-2
j_gene: TRBJ1-6
CDR3nt: TGTGCCAGCAGCCCGGTCCTAACAGAATCACCCCTCCACTTT
CDR3aa: CASSPVLTESPLHF

d_gene: .
abundance: .
len: 13
v_gene: TRBV28
j_gene: TRBJ2-5
CDR3nt: TGTGCCTTTCGACCGACGGGAGTGGAGACCCAGTACTTC
CDR3aa: CAFRPTGVETQYF

d_gene: .
abundance: .
len: 13
v_gene: TRBV28
j_gene: TRBJ2-1
CDR3nt: TGTGCCAGCAGTTTATCCAAGACGGGGGTCACGTTCTTC
CDR3aa: CASSLSKTGVTFF

d_gene: TRBD1
abundance: .
len: 16
v_gene: TRBV6-1
j_gene: TRBJ1-2
CDR3nt: TGTGCCAGCAGTGAATTTTTAACAGGGGGAGGGTATGGCTACACCTTC
CDR3aa: CASSEFLTGGGYGYTF

d_gene: TRBD1
abundance: .
len: 16
v_gene: TRBV11-2
j_gene: TRBJ1-2
CDR3nt: TGTGCCAGCAGCTTCTCAGCGGGACAGGGTGACTATGGCTACACCTTC
CDR3aa: CASSFSAGQGDYGYTF

d_gene: TRBD1
abundance: once
len: 14
v_gene: TRBV28
j_gene: TRBJ2-7
CDR3nt: TGTGCCAGCAGCAGGGACAGGTTCGTCTACGAGCAGTACTTC
CDR3aa: CASSRDRFVYEQYF

d_gene: .
abundance: .
len: 12
v_gene: TRBV28
j_gene: TRBJ1-6
CDR3nt: TGTGCCAGCAACTACAGGCATTCACCCCTCCACTTT
CDR3aa: CASNYRHSPLHF

d_gene: .
abundance: .
len: 14
v_gene: TRBV7-2
j_gene: TRBJ2-5
CDR3nt: TGTGCCAGCAGCTTAGCGAGACTTAGTATTACCCAGTACTTC
CDR3aa: CASSLARLSITQYF

d_gene: .
abundance: .
len: 11
v_gene: TRBV7-2
j_gene: TRBJ2-7
CDR3nt: TGTGCCAGCGGGGAAGGGGGTGGGCAGTACTTC
CDR3aa: CASGEGGGQYF

d_gene: .
abundance: .
len: 15
v_gene: TRBV4-1
j_gene: TRBJ1-2
CDR3nt: TGCGCCAGCAGCCAAGTCGGGGGGGTTTACTATGGCTACACCTTC
CDR3aa: CASSQVGGVYYGYTF

d_gene: TRBD1
abundance: .
len: 18
v_gene: TRBV5-1
j_gene: TRBJ1-1
CDR3nt: TGCGCCAGCAGCTCATCGCGACGAAGGACAGGGAAGAACACTGAAGCTTTCTTT
CDR3aa: CASSSSRRRTGKNTEAFF

d_gene: TRBD2
abundance: .
len: 16
v_gene: TRBV7-2
j_gene: TRBJ2-2
CDR3nt: TGTGCCAGCAGCTTAGTAGCGGCTAGCGGGACCGGGGAGCTGTTTTTT
CDR3aa: CASSLVAASGTGELFF

d_gene: .
abundance: .
len: 16
v_gene: TRBV6-4
j_gene: TRBJ1-1
CDR3nt: TGTGCCAGCAGCGTGAAGAGGCGCAACGGGGACACTGAAGCTTTCTTT
CDR3aa: CASSVKRRNGDTEAFF

d_gene: TRBD1
abundance: .
len: 19
v_gene: TRBV28
j_gene: TRBJ2-3
CDR3nt: TGTGCCAGCAGTCCTGACCTTAATTCTAAAAACAGGGGGTGGGATACGCAGTATTTT
CDR3aa: CASSPDLNSKNRGWDTQYF

d_gene: .
abundance: .
len: 13
v_gene: TRBV19
j_gene: TRBJ2-1
CDR3nt: TGTGCCAGTAGAATCCGGGACATAGAAGAGCAGTTCTTC
CDR3aa: CASRIRDIEEQFF

d_gene: .
abundance: few
len: 15
v_gene: TRBV2
j_gene: TRBJ2-7
CDR3nt: TGTGCCAGCAGTGAAGCTGGGACACCTGACTACGAGCAGTACTTC
CDR3aa: CASSEAGTPDYEQYF